Included here is one T cell receptor (beta chain) sequence, with context. Assay used: immunoSEQ multiplex PCR; TCRdb lists only in-frame clones, some missing. This table has about 140,000 clones, roughly 83% appearing once. The sample originates from a study of radiation and T cells in renal cell carcinoma. The time point here: baseline pretreatment blood. Treatment indicated: 15 Gy SBRT to primary tumor, nephrectomy 4 weeks later. The CDR3 runs 11 residues. The V gene's germline CDR1 is SNHLY and CDR2 FYNNEI. Trimming stripped 3 bases from V and 8 bases from J, with 6 bases between. The source of this sequence is a woman in her forties or fifties with renal cell carcinoma. This specimen consisted of blood, obtained from a patient whose treatment included radiotherapy and nephrectomy. This chain joins TRBV2 and TRBJ2-3; D gene uncertain. In DNA form, the CDR3 reads TGTGCCAGCAGTGACGACACTACGCAGTATTTT. It yields the protein CASSDDTTQYF.